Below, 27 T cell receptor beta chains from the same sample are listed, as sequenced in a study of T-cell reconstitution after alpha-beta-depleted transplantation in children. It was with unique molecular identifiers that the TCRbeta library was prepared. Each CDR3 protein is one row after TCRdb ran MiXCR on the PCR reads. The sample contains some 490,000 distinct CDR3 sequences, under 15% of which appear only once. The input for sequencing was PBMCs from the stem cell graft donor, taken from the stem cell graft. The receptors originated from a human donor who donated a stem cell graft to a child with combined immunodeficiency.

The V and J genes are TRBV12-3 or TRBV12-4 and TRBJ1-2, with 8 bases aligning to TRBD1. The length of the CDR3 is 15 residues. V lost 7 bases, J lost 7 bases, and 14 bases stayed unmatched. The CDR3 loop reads CASTRFTGGRRGYTF. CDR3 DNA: TGTGCCAGCACCCGGTTTACAGGGGGACGCCGTGGCTACACCTTC.

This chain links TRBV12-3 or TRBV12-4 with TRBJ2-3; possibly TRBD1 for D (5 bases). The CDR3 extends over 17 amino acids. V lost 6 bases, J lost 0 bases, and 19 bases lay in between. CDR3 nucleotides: TGTGCCAGCAGCCCCCCAATGGGGCAGGCTAGCACAGATACGCAGTATTTT. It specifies CASSPPMGQASTDTQYF.

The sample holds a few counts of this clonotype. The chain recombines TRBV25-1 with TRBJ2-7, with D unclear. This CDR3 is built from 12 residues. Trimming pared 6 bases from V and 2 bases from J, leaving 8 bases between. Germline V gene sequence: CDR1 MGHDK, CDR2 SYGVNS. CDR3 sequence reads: CASSPKAYEQYF. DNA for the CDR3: TGTGCCAGCAGCCCAAAGGCCTACGAGCAGTACTTC.

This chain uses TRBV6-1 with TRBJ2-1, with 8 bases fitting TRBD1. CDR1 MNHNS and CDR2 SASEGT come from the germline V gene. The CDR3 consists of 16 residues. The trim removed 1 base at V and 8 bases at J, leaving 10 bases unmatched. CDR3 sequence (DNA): TGTGCCAGCAGTGAAGGGTGGGCAGGGGGCTTCCATGAGCAGTTCTTC. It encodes CASSEGWAGGFHEQFF.

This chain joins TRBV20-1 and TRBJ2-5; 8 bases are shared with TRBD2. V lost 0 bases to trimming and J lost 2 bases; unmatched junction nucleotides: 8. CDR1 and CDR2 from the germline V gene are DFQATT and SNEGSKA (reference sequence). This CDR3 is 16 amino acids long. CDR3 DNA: TGCAGTGCTAGAGATCCAGGTAGCGGGGTTCAAGAGACCCAGTACTTC. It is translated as CSARDPGSGVQETQYF.

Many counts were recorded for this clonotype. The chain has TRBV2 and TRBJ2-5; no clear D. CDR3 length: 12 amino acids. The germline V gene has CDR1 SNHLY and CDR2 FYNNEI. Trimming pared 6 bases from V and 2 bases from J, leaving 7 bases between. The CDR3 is CASRETQETQYF. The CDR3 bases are TGTGCCAGCAGGGAAACGCAAGAGACCCAGTACTTC.

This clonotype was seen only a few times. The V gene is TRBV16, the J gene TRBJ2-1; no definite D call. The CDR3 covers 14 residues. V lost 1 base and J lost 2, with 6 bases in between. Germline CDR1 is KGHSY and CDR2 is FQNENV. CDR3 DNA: TGTGCCAGCAGCCAATGGGTCACCTACAATGAGCAGTTCTTC. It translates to CASSQWVTYNEQFF.

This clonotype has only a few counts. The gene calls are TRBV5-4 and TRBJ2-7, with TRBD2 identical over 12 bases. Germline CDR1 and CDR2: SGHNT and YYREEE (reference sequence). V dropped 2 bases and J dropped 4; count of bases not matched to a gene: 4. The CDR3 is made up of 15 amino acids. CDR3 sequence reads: CASSFASGGAYEQYF. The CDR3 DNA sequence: TGTGCCAGCAGCTTCGCTAGCGGGGGGGCGTACGAGCAGTACTTC.

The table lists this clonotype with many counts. CDR3: CASSYLPRTDTQYF. CDR3 coding DNA: TGTGCCAGCAGTTACCTACCCCGCACAGATACGCAGTATTTT. The chain couples TRBV12-3 or TRBV12-4 to TRBJ2-3; D gene uncertain. Trimming cost V 4 bases and J 1 base, with 9 bases left between them. The CDR3 runs to 14 residues.

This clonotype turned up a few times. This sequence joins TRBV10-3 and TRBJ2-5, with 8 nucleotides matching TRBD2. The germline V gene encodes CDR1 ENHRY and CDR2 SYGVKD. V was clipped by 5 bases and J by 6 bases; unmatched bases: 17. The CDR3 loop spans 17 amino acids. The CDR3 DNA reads TGTGCCATCAGTCCGGGAGCCCCCGGGGGGGCCCTAAAGACCCAGTACTTC. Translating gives CAISPGAPGGALKTQYF.

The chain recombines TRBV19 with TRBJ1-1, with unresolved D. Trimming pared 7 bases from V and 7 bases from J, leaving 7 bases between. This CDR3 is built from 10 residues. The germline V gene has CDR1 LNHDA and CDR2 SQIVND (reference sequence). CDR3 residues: CASMGREAFF. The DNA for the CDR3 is TGTGCCAGTATGGGCCGTGAAGCTTTCTTT.

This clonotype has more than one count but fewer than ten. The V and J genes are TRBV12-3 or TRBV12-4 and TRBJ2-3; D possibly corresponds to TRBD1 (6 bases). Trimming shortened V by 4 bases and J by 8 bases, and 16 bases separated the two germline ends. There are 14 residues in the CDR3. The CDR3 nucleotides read TGTGCCAGCAGTTCCCTGGGGGCCTCAGCTACGCAGTATTTT. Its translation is CASSSLGASATQYF.

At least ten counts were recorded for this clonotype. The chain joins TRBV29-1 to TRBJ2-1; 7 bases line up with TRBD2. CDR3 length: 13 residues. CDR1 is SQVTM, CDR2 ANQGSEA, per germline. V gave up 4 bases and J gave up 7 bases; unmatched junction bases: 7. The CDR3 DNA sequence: TGCAGCGTTGTCGAGGGAGGGCCGAATGAGCAGTTCTTC. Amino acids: CSVVEGGPNEQFF.

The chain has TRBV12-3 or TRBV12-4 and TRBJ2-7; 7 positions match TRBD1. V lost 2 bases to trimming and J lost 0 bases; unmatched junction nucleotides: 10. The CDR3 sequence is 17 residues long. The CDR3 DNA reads TGTGCCAGCAGTTTAACTATCGGGACAGCCACCTCCTACGAGCAGTACTTC. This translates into CASSLTIGTATSYEQYF.

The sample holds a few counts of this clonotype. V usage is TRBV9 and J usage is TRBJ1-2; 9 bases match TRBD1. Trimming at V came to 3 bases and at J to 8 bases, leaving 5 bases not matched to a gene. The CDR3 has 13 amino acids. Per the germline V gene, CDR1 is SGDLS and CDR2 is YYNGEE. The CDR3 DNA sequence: TGTGCCAGCAGCGCCACAGGGGGCATCGGCTACACCTTC. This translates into CASSATGGIGYTF.

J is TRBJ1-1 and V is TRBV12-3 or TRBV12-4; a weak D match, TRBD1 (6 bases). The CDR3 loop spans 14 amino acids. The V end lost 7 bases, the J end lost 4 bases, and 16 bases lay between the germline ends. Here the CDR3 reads CASTLGGSGTEAFF. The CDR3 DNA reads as TGTGCCAGCACCTTGGGGGGCTCGGGCACTGAAGCTTTCTTT.

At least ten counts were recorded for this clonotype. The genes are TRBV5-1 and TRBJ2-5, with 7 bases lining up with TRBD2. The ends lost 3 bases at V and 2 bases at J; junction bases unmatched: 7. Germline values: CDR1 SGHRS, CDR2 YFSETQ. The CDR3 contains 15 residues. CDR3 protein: CASSYMSGVQETQYF. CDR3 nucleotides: TGCGCCAGCAGCTATATGAGCGGGGTACAAGAGACCCAGTACTTC.

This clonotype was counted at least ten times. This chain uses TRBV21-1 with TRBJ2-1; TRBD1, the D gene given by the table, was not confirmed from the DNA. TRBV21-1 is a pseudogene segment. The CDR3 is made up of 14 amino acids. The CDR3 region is CASYPGQPYNEQFF. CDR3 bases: TGTGCCAGCTATCCGGGACAACCCTACAATGAGCAGTTCTTC.

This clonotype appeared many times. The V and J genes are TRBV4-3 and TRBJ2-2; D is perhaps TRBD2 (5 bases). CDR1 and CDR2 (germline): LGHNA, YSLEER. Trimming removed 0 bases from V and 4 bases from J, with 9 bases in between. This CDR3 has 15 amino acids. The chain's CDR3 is CASSQEYRGTGELFF. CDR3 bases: TGCGCCAGCAGCCAAGAATACCGGGGCACCGGGGAGCTGTTTTTT.

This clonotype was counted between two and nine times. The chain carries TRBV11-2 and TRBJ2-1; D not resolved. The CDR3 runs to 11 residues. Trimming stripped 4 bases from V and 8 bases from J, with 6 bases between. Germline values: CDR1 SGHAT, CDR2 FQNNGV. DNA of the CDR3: TGTGCCAGCAGCTATAATGATGAGCAGTTCTTC. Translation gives CASSYNDEQFF.

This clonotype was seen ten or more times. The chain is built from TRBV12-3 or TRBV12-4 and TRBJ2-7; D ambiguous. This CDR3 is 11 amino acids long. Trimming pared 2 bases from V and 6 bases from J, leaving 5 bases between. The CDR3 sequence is CASSLFGEQYF. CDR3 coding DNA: TGTGCCAGCAGTTTATTCGGCGAGCAGTACTTC.

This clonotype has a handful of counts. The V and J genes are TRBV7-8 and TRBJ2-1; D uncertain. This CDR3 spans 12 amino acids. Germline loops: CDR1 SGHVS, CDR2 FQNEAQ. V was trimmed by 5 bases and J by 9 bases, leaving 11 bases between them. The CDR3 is CASSPIASEQFF. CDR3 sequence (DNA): TGTGCCAGCAGCCCCATAGCAAGTGAGCAGTTCTTC.

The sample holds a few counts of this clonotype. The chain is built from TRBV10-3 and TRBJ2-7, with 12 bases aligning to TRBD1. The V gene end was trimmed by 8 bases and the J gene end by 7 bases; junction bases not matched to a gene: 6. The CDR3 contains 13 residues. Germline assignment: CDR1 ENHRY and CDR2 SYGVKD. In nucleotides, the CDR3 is TGTGCCATCCTGGGGGACAGGGGGCTGGAGCAGTACTTC. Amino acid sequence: CAILGDRGLEQYF.

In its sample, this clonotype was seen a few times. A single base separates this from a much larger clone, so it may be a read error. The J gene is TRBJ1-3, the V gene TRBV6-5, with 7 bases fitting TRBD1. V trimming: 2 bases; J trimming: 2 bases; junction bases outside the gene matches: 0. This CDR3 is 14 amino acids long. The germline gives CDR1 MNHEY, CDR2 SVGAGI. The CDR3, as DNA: TGTGCCAGCAGTTACACAGGGGCTGGAAACACCATATATTTT. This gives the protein CASSYTGAGNTIYF.

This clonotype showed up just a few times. CDR3 coding DNA: TGTGCCAGCAGTAGGACAGGGCCATCGCGAGTCCGCTTCTACGACGAGCAGTACTTC. This sequence encodes CASSRTGPSRVRFYDEQYF. The gene calls are TRBV6-2 or TRBV6-3 and TRBJ2-7; 8 bases agree with TRBD1. This CDR3 spans 19 amino acids. Germline CDR1 reads MNHEY; CDR2 reads SVGEGT. Losses at the gene ends were 5 bases for V and 5 bases for J; bases not matched to a gene: 23.

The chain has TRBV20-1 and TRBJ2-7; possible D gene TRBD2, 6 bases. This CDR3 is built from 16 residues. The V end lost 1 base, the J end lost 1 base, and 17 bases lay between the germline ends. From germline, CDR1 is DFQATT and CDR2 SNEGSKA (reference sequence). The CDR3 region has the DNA TGCAGTGCTAGAGGAGTTTTGGGACGGGAGTCCTACGAGCAGTACTTC. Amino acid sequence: CSARGVLGRESYEQYF.

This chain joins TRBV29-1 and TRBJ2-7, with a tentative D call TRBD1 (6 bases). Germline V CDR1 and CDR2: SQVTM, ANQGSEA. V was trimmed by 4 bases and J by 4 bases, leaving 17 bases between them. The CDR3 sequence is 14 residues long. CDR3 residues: CSVAIIQGIYEQYF. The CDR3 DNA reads TGCAGCGTTGCGATCATTCAGGGGATTTACGAGCAGTACTTC.